This T cell receptor (beta chain) came from a study of persistence of HIV-infected CD4 T cells. Background on the study: Two participants gave one leukapheresis sample; others gave up to about 200 mL blood repeatedly.

Germline V gene sequence: CDR1 ENHRY, CDR2 SYGVKD. With 10 bases clipped from V and 3 bases from J, the junction kept 5 bases outside the gene matches. The CDR3 totals 12 residues. This was the immunoSEQ version 4 assay in survey mode. Template was genomic DNA at 10 ng/uL, with up to about 1 ug used per sample. Sequencing was performed with immunoSEQ multiplex PCR; in TCRdb, only in-frame clones are kept and a portion is missing. The sample contains about 36,000 clones, more than 70% of which appear only once. A word on this clone: Its target is not known.

The stimulus was an HIV-1 Gag 15-mer peptide pool, around 1.1 ug/peptide/mL. CD40L/CD69 double-negative CD45RO-high memory CD4+ T cells were collected. Suppressive ART was started during chronic HIV-1 infection in these adults. Study observations and caveats: Antigen-responding cells were enriched for degenerate expanded CDR3beta sequences.

The sequence was collected from an adult with HIV. The donor label of this sample is uncertain. The rearrangement joins TRBV10-3 to TRBJ1-1, with 7 bases fitting TRBD1. Sequenced material: cultured CD4+ T cells from PBMCs, taken from a patient who received antiretroviral therapy. CDR3: CASRQGDTEAFF. The CDR3 DNA is TGTGCCAGCCGACAGGGCGACACTGAAGCTTTCTTT.